Here is one T cell receptor beta chain with its context. This clonotype was counted ten times or more. The antigen this receptor binds is unknown. Base qualities are missing; no much larger clone stands one base away. This specimen comes from a study of human T cells and chemical hapten exposure (dated by TCRdb to the early 2020s). About the study as a whole: For sensitization, 2% DPC in acetone was applied to a roughly 2 cm by roughly 2 cm area of upper inner arm skin. Weekly therapeutic DPC doses were additionally applied to the scalp of patients throughout the roughly 23-week study period. Patch testing on the upper back used Finn chambers containing 0.01% DPC, with scoring done after 6 days according to International Contact Dermatitis Research Group standards. Most of the patients in the cohort were female, and the cohort covered alopecia areata with under or over 50% scalp involvement, alopecia totalis and alopecia universalis. Libraries were pooled for sequencing, and variation in per-sample TCR yields was attributed mainly to small differences in library volumes within the pool. This study followed changes in the peripheral blood TCR repertoire in vivo during primary and secondary sensitization of alopecia patients to the hapten diphenylcyclopropenone (DPC). Blood was sampled from patients pre-sensitization (week 0) and at 2, 6 and about 24 weeks after DPC sensitization. Blood for TCR sequencing was provided by twenty-nine alopecia patients at one to four time points (pre-sensitization, 2, 6 and 24 weeks).

Libraries were made using RACE. The instrument was a NextSeq 500. Library preparation attached unique molecular identifiers to individual cDNA molecules for quantitative, reproducible TCR counting. Both TCR alpha and TCR beta chains were sequenced from each blood RNA sample. Per the original workflow: The median number of TCRs per sample was some 100,000, ranging from about 20,000 to 700,000. The Decombinator software suite was used to annotate the V, J and CDR3 of the TCR reads. For PS versus PT1 abundance plots, all samples were subsampled to the same number of TCRs (28,000). Expanded TCRs were defined as absent before sensitization and observed at least eight times at the 2-week time point. TCRdb redid the processing of the public reads, applying fastp at Q25 and MiXCR, and retained in-frame beta chains. Merged by CDR3 protein, the rows form single entries marked with the most common genes and DNA. TCRdb, not the original authors, processed these V and J calls. The sample includes fewer than 65,000 distinct CDR3 sequences, with about 9% observed a single time. The top ten constitute 13% to 15% of the sample.

The time point label here, explained by the study, means: pre-sensitization, week 0. Taken with the paper, the label for treatment or condition translates to: therapeutic diphenylcyclopropenone sensitization with weekly scalp DPC. At each patch-test visit, blood was drawn before the patch test was applied. Patients were eligible if aged 18 to 70, diagnosed with alopecia and judged suitable for DPC therapy, and pregnant patients were excluded. Unfractionated whole blood was collected in Tempus Blood RNA tubes, and total RNA was extracted from that blood. Overall study results and their limits: Patch test score correlated positively with the number of PT1 expanded TCRs, reaching significance at thresholds 8, 16 and 32 but not at 4. After repeated subsampling, changes were observed in the strength of the expansion versus patch-test correlation and in the threshold at which the correlation became significant. DPC sensitization did not change the number of TCRs with a frequency above 1 in 1000, and there was no evidence of changes in global repertoire structure. Alopecia, a presumed autoimmune disease, was present in all patients, so the immune response of the patients might differ from that of healthy individuals. Compared with pre-sensitization or healthy control sets, expanded TCRs formed significantly more large CDR3 similarity clusters, which is consistent with antigen-driven responses.

According to the germline V gene, CDR1 reads SNHLY and CDR2 reads FYNNEI. Trimming costs V 4 bases and J 10 bases, and their ends lie 14 bases apart. Reading from cysteine to phenylalanine, the CDR3 counts 14 amino acids. Here the CDR3 DNA is all that survives: 42 bases in frame from base 1. The material sequenced was whole blood, taken in connection with sensitization to the hapten diphenylcyclopropenone (DPC). This TCR was sampled from a woman between 35 and 50 years old with alopecia areata. Some clones in this sample may be carry-over from other donors' samples. The sequence joins TRBV2 to TRBJ1-6; TRBD1 could be the D gene, as 6 bases match. The CDR3 region has the sequence CASSVSGEGSPLHF. The nucleotide sequence reads as follows: TGTGCCAGCAGTGTTTCAGGGGAAGGCTCACCCCTCCACTTT.